This T cell receptor (beta chain) was captured in a study of CD8 T cells in ankylosing spondylitis. The study's findings and limits: There was reportedly significant enrichment of clones that were disease-linked in matched ankylosing spondylitis synovial fluid. Blood of patients with ankylosing spondylitis appeared to be characterized by a TCR beta motif of eight highly homologous variants.

Generation of TCR beta libraries employed quantitative 5'-RACE incorporating molecular barcodes. TCRdb passed the 5' RACE reads through MiXCR, listing each CDR3 protein once. The sample yields 300,000 to 350,000 distinct CDR3 sequences, roughly 20% seen once. The CDR3 is 13 residues long. The germline V gene encodes CDR1 ENHRY and CDR2 SYGVKD. Trimming left V 5 bases short and J 2 bases short, with 9 bases between. Only a few counts were recorded for this clonotype. Its antigen is currently unknown. The chain uses TRBV10-3 and TRBJ1-2; D is uncertain. Source material: blood, either unsorted or a sorted T cell fraction (not recorded which). The receptor was isolated from a female donor with ankylosing spondylitis or in good health (not recorded which). The CDR3 loop is CAISPGPNYGYTF. CDR3 bases: TGTGCCATCAGTCCGGGCCCAAACTATGGCTACACCTTC.